The present T cell receptor beta chain was sequenced within a study of blood T cell repertoires in COVID-19. Overall study context: The study drew acute and convalescent COVID-19 samples from the United States, Italy and Spain. From T cells, B-cell-depleted T cells, or PBMCs came the material, which was cDNA or gDNA.

How the authors handled the data: The authors estimated nucleated cell counts from reference gene primer amplification. Some clones are missing from TCRdb's copy, which holds only in-frame ones; the method was immunoSEQ multiplex PCR. For V, J and clone size, that table is used; D and trimming come from the DNA. The sample consists of some 130,000 clones, 85% to 90% of them appearing once. This clonotype originated in a middle-aged man with active or convalescent COVID-19. Input material: peripheral blood.

The CDR3 DNA reads TGCGCCAGCAGCTTTACGGCGAGCGGGAGTGGAAATGAGCAGTTCTTC. It translates to CASSFTASGSGNEQFF. This rearrangement joins TRBV5-1 to TRBJ2-1; 8 bases fit TRBD2. Germline CDR1 is SGHRS and CDR2 is YFSETQ. This CDR3 comprises 16 residues. V shed 2 bases, J shed 7 bases, and the junction held 11 bases outside the gene matches. The variable domain in full, with the rest retrieved from reference TRBV5-1 and TRBJ2-1, is KAGVTQTPRYLIKTRGQQVTLSCSPISGHRSVSWYQQTPGQGLQFLFEYFSETQRNKGNFPGRFSGRQFSNSRSEMNVSTLELGDSALYLCASSFTASGSGNEQFFGPGTRLTVL.